This passage covers 15 T cell receptor beta chains from one sample sequenced in a study of regulatory T cells in long-lasting Graves disease. Noted time point: newly diagnosed GD, antithyroid drugs for less than 3 months. The TCR library was made from RNA that had been extracted from PBMCs in TRIzol. The authors built TCR beta libraries using iRepertoire HTBI primers and Arm-PCR of CDR3 regions. One entry per CDR3 protein, called by TCRdb with MiXCR from the multiplex PCR reads. The sample holds a few hundred thousand distinct CDR3 sequences, over 9.5% seen once. These data also formed part of another study, on T cells in Graves' hyperthyroidism and ophthalmopathy.

The input for sequencing was peripheral blood mononuclear cells (PBMCs), taken at new diagnosis, from a patient treated with antithyroid drugs. The source is a woman under 30 with Graves disease.

This clonotype was counted between two and nine times. This chain links TRBV29-1 with TRBJ1-1; tentative D call: TRBD1 (6 bases). CDR3 size: 16 residues. From germline, CDR1 is SQVTM and CDR2 ANQGSEA. V was pared by 4 bases and J by 3 bases, with 21 bases between. CDR3 sequence (DNA): TGCAGCGTTGTACGGGGGGGGGGGCGAAGCGACACTGAAGCTTTCTTT. Encoded protein: CSVVRGGGRSDTEAFF.

The chain has TRBV10-3 and TRBJ2-2; D may correspond to TRBD1 or TRBD2 (6 bases each). Germline CDR1 reads ENHRY; CDR2 reads SYGVKD. The CDR3 totals 16 residues. V was trimmed by 0 bases and J by 6 bases, leaving 14 bases between them. The CDR3 protein is CAISESGGRSPGELFF. In DNA form, the CDR3 reads TGTGCCATCAGTGAGTCTGGGGGGCGATCCCCCGGGGAGCTGTTTTTT.

This clonotype was seen at least ten times. The V and J genes are TRBV20-1 and TRBJ2-7, with 9 bases aligning to TRBD2. The CDR3 runs to 17 residues. Germline CDR1 and CDR2: DFQATT and SNEGSKA (reference sequence). Unmatched junction bases numbered 9, after V lost 0 bases and J lost 0 bases. The chain's CDR3 is CSARDLRAGGLSYEQYF. CDR3 coding DNA: TGCAGTGCTAGAGATCTTAGAGCGGGAGGCCTCTCCTACGAGCAGTACTTC.

The V and J genes are TRBV12-3 or TRBV12-4 and TRBJ1-3, with D possibly TRBD1 on 5 matching bases. V was shortened by 3 bases and J by 0 bases, with 18 bases between the two germline ends. The length of the CDR3 is 18 residues. The CDR3 is CASSFAGTNYGSGNTIYF. DNA of the CDR3: TGTGCCAGCAGTTTCGCAGGGACGAACTATGGCTCTGGAAACACCATATATTTT.

In its sample, this clonotype was seen once. This rearrangement joins TRBV4-3 to TRBJ2-7, with D hard to call. The CDR3 loop spans 14 amino acids. Germline V gene data show CDR1 as LGHNA and CDR2 as YSLEER. Trimming took off 4 bases at V and 6 bases at J, with 16 bases between the two ends. CDR3 bases: TGCGCCAGCAGCCCTCGGCTGTGGGCAGGCGAGCAGTACTTC. Protein sequence: CASSPRLWAGEQYF.

This clonotype has ten or more counts. The chain recombines TRBV10-3 with TRBJ2-2, with D perhaps TRBD2 (5 bases). Germline values: CDR1 ENHRY, CDR2 SYGVKD. With 6 bases removed from V and 4 bases from J, the gap between germline ends came to 15 bases. CDR3 length equals 15 residues. CDR3 region: CAISGPGAVTGELFF. The CDR3 DNA sequence: TGTGCCATCAGCGGCCCCGGAGCGGTCACCGGGGAGCTGTTTTTT.

This clonotype was counted at least ten times. The chain joins TRBV7-2 to TRBJ2-7; TRBD2 might be the D (5 bases). Germline values: CDR1 SGHTA, CDR2 FQGNSA. The germline V and J ends were trimmed by 4 bases and 6 bases, with 22 bases remaining between them. This CDR3 is built from 16 residues. CDR3 in amino acids: CASSSWETLLSGEQYF. In nucleotides, the CDR3 is TGTGCCAGCAGCTCTTGGGAGACTTTACTAAGCGGCGAGCAGTACTTC.

This clonotype was detected many times. CDR3: CASSFLGAESNEQFF. In nucleotides, the CDR3 is TGTGCCAGCAGTTTTCTAGGGGCCGAGAGCAATGAGCAGTTCTTC. The genes are TRBV12-3 or TRBV12-4 and TRBJ2-5, with D possibly being TRBD1 (5 bases). The better agreement between TRBJ2-1 and the DNA end casts doubt on the J call. This CDR3 is built from 15 residues.

This clonotype appeared a few times. The chain combines TRBV7-9 with TRBJ1-2, with 10 positions matching TRBD1. Germline values: CDR1 SEHNR, CDR2 FQNEAQ (reference sequence). Trimming at V came to 5 bases and at J to 1 base, leaving 10 bases not matched to a gene. CDR3 length: 17 amino acids. This CDR3 reads CASSRPARDRGNYGYTF. The CDR3 bases are TGTGCCAGCAGCCGACCCGCCCGGGACAGGGGTAACTATGGCTACACCTTC.

This clonotype was seen at least ten times. The chain has TRBV28 and TRBJ2-6, with unresolved D. CDR3 size: 14 residues. Germline CDR1 is MDHEN and CDR2 is SYDVKM. V lost 3 bases, J lost 6 bases, and 9 bases lay in between. In nucleotides, the CDR3 is TGTGCCAGCAGTTTCTTCGGTATGGCCAACGTCCTGACTTTC. Translation: CASSFFGMANVLTF.

This clonotype was detected many times. V and J are TRBV6-2 or TRBV6-3 and TRBJ2-3; D gene ambiguous. The V end lost 6 bases, the J end lost 1 base, and 8 bases lay between the germline ends. Germline loops: CDR1 MNHEY, CDR2 SVGEGT. This CDR3 contains 13 residues. The CDR3 coding sequence is TGTGCCAGCAGGGAAAGAGGCACAGATACGCAGTATTTT. Amino acids: CASRERGTDTQYF.

This clonotype was picked up many times. CDR3 DNA: TGTGCCAGCAGCTGGGACAGGGGCACAGATACGCAGTATTTT. Translated: CASSWDRGTDTQYF. V is TRBV7-3 and J is TRBJ2-3; 9 bases align to TRBD1. From germline, CDR1 is SGHTA and CDR2 FQGTGA. The trim removed 4 bases at V and 1 base at J, leaving 0 bases unmatched. There are 14 residues in the CDR3.

The chain recombines TRBV24-1 with TRBJ2-3; 10 bases fit TRBD1. CDR3 length: 17 amino acids. CDR1 KGHDR and CDR2 SFDVKD come from the germline V gene. V lost 3 bases, J lost 3 bases, and 8 bases stayed unmatched. The CDR3 coding sequence is TGTGCCACCAGTGATACCCGGGACAGGGGAACGACAGATACGCAGTATTTT. This translates into CATSDTRDRGTTDTQYF.

Only a few counts were recorded for this clonotype. The rearrangement links TRBV29-1 to TRBJ2-1; tentatively, D is TRBD1 (5 bases). Germline V CDR1 and CDR2: SQVTM, ANQGSEA. This CDR3 has 15 residues. V was pared by 6 bases and J by 1 base, with 16 bases between. CDR3 amino acids: CSVRRQSPSYNEQFF. CDR3 in DNA: TGCAGCGTCCGCCGACAGTCACCATCCTACAATGAGCAGTTCTTC.

In its sample, this clonotype was seen many times. The chain is built from TRBV4-3 and TRBJ2-5; TRBD1 is a possible D gene (6 bases). Germline values: CDR1 LGHNA, CDR2 YSLEER. V shed 6 bases and J shed 4 bases, with 24 bases lying between them. The CDR3 consists of 17 residues. DNA of the CDR3: TGCGCCAGCAGTCCTGCCGACCTTTTAACGACAGGAGAGACCCAGTACTTC. Its protein product is CASSPADLLTTGETQYF.